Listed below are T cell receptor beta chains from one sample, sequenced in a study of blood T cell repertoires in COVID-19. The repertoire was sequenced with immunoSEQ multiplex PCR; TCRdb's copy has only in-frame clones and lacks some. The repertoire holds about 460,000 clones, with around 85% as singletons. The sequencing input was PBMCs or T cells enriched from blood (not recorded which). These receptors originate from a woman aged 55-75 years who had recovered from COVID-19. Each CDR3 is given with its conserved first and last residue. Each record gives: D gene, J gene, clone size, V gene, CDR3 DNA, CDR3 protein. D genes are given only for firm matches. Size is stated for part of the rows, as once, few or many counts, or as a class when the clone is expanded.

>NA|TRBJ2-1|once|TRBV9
TGTGCCAGCAGCGGCCCCGGGGGGCACTACAATGAGCAGTTCTTC
CASSGPGGHYNEQFF
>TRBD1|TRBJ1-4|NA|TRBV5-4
TGTGCCAGCAGCTTGCTGGGACAGGGTTATGAAAAACTGTTTTTT
CASSLLGQGYEKLFF
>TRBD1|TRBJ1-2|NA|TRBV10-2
TGCGCCAGCCAAGGACAGGCCAACTATGGCTACACCTTC
CASQGQANYGYTF
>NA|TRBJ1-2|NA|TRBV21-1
TGTGCCAGCAGCGGCCAAAGGACAGTGGCTAACTATGGCTACACCTTC
CASSGQRTVANYGYTF
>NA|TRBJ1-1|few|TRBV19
TGTGCCAGTAGTAGACAGAATGAAGCTTTCTTT
CASSRQNEAFF
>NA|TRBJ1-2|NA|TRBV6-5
TGTGCCAGCAGCGGGGGGCAGGGCTTAGGCTACACCTTC
CASSGGQGLGYTF
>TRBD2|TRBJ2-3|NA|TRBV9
TGTGCCAGCAGCGTAGGGACTAGCGGGGGGGCTTGGGATACGCAGTATTTT
CASSVGTSGGAWDTQYF
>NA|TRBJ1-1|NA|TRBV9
TGTGCCAGCAGCGTAGTTAGCGGGACTGAAGCTTTCTTT
CASSVVSGTEAFF
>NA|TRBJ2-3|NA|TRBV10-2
TGCGCCAGCAGTGAGCTGGCGGGGTTAAATACGCAGTATTTT
CASSELAGLNTQYF
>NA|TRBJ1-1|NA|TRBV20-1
TGCAGTGCTAGAGCCGAGGCTTTCTTT
CSARAEAFF
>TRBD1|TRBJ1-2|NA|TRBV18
TGTGCCAGCTCACCATCAATAGGGGGCCAAAATTTCTATGGCTACACCTTC
CASSPSIGGQNFYGYTF
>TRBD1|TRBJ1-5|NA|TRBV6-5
TGTGCCAGCAGTACCGGGACAGTCAATCAGCCCCAGCATTTT
CASSTGTVNQPQHF
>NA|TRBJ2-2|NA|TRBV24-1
TGTGCCACCAGTGCCTTGAAGGGGAAAGGGTATCACGGGGAGCTGTTTTTT
CATSALKGKGYHGELFF
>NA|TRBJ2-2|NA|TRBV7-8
TGTGCCAGCAGCCCCCAGGGGGGAAACACCGGGGAGCTGTTTTTT
CASSPQGGNTGELFF
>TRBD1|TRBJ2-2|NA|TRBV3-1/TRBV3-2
TGTGCCAGCAGCCGGACAGGGGCCCTACTGAACACCGGGGAGCTGTTTTTT
CASSRTGALLNTGELFF
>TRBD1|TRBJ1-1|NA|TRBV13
TGTGCCAGCAGCCCATCTTTGGGACAGGGTAACACTGAAGCTTTCTTT
CASSPSLGQGNTEAFF
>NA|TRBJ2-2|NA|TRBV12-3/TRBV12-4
TGTGCCAGCCTAAACAGGGCTGCCGGGGAGCTGTTTTTT
CASLNRAAGELFF
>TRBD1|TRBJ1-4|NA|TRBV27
TGTGCCAGCAGGGGACAGGGAATACCCAGGACTAATGAAAAACTGTTTTTT
CASRGQGIPRTNEKLFF
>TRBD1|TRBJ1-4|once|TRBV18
TGTGCCAGCTCACCCCACAGGGGGTATGAAAAACTGTTTTTT
CASSPHRGYEKLFF
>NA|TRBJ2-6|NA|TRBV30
TGTGCCTGGAGTGTACCGGGGAGCGGGGCCAACGTCCTGACTTTC
CAWSVPGSGANVLTF
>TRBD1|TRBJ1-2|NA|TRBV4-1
TGCGCCAGCAGGTGGGGACAGGGGCTCCCCGATGGCTACACCTTC
CASRWGQGLPDGYTF
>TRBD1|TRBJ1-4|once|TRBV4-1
TGCGCCAGCAGCCATAAACAGGGGTTCAAGGATGAAAAACTGTTTTTT
CASSHKQGFKDEKLFF
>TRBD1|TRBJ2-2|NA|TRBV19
TGTGCCAGTAGCCGGACAGGCGCCACCGGGGAGCTGTTTTTT
CASSRTGATGELFF
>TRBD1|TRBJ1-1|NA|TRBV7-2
TGTGCCAGCAGCTTAGCCCCGGGGACAGGGCAGAGAAACACTGAAGCTTTCTTT
CASSLAPGTGQRNTEAFF
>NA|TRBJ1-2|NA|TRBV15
TGTGCCACCAGCAGAGATTTGGGGCGTTATGGCTACACCTTC
CATSRDLGRYGYTF
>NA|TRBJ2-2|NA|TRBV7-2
TGTGCCAGCAGCTCCCGGACTAAGAACACCGGGGAGCTGTTTTTT
CASSSRTKNTGELFF
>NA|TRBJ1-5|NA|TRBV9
TGTGCCAGCAGCGTAGCATTGTGGGGGCAGAGCAATCAGCCCCAGCATTTT
CASSVALWGQSNQPQHF
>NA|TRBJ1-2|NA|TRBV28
TGTGCCAGCAGTTTGGCAGGGAACTATGGCTACACCTTC
CASSLAGNYGYTF